A single sample is the source of the 4 T cell receptor beta chains below, sequenced in a study of response to subunit inactivated influenza vaccine. A single record per CDR3 protein comes from TCRdb applying MiXCR to the RT-PCR reads. The sample shows 300,000 to 350,000 distinct CDR3 sequences, roughly 20% of them seen only once. The sequencing here drew on PBMCs from blood, taken less than 22 months after vaccination. The receptors shown here come from a man aged 45 to 75 who received an inactivated influenza vaccine.

This chain links TRBV18 with TRBJ2-7; no firm D call. The germline gives CDR1 KGHSH, CDR2 LQKENI. Deletions cut 1 base from V and 7 bases from J, with 11 bases between. This CDR3 is built from 13 residues. The CDR3 here is CASSPRLGEEQYF. The DNA for the CDR3 is TGTGCCAGCTCACCACGTTTGGGTGAAGAGCAGTACTTC.

This clonotype was counted only a few times. This chain links TRBV27 with TRBJ2-3; D call uncertain. In germline, CDR1 is MNHEY, CDR2 SMNVEV (reference sequence). The CDR3 consists of 14 residues. V was shortened by 1 base and J by 6 bases, with 11 bases between the two germline ends. The CDR3 region is CASSLLAPADTQYF. Written as DNA, the CDR3 is TGTGCCAGCAGTTTATTGGCCCCGGCGGATACGCAGTATTTT.

The chain links TRBV3-1 to TRBJ1-2; D is possibly TRBD1 (5 bases). This CDR3 has 14 residues. In germline, CDR1 is LGHDT, CDR2 YNNKEL (reference sequence). Between the trimmed V and J ends, which lost 4 bases and 1 base, there was a span of 10 bases. The CDR3 sequence: CASSRGTDNYGYTF. CDR3 DNA: TGTGCCAGCAGCCGGGGGACCGATAACTATGGCTACACCTTC. Using reference TRBV3-1 and TRBJ1-2 for the parts outside the CDR3, the full variable domain is DTAVSQTPKYLVTQMGNDKSIKCEQNLGHDTMYWYKQDSKKFLKIMFSYNNKELIINETVPNRFSPKSPDKAHLNLHINSLELGDSAVYFCASSRGTDNYGYTFGSGTRLTVV.

This rearrangement joins TRBV25-1 to TRBJ1-2; tentative D call: TRBD1 (6 bases). Trimming pared 0 bases from V and 7 bases from J, leaving 12 bases between. The CDR3 has 14 amino acids. The germline CDR1 and CDR2 sequences are MGHDK and SYGVNS. In DNA, the CDR3 is TGTGCCAGCAGTGAATACCCAGGGGCTGGTGGCTACACCTTC. The encoded protein is CASSEYPGAGGYTF.